The 13 T cell receptor beta chains presented below share a single source sample, sequenced in a study of blood T cell repertoires in COVID-19 (dated by TCRdb to 2020 to 2022). The library was obtained by the immunoSEQ multiplex PCR assay. Imported from immuneACCESS, the table was reduced by TCRdb to in-frame sequences with V and J called. These copies leave out some clones; in studies compared against another copy, an unresolved V gene accounts for under half, and the cause of the remainder is not known. The sample includes under 200,000 clones, with roughly 80% observed a single time. In total, the top ten clones hold 1.5% of the sample. Sequenced: peripheral blood. All receptors derive from a human donor in a cohort sampled during active COVID-19.

This clone appeared a single time. The genes are TRBV7-3 and TRBJ2-5, with D possibly matching TRBD1 (5 bases). The CDR3 is 13 amino acids. Germline CDR1 and CDR2: SGHTA and FQGTGA. V was pared by 4 bases and J by 5 bases, with 11 bases between. As DNA, the CDR3 is TGTGCCAGCAGCTCCCAGGGTGTCGAGACCCAGTACTTC. It yields the protein CASSSQGVETQYF.

The chain recombines TRBV20-1 with TRBJ2-7, with D maybe TRBD1 (7 bases). V lost 6 bases to trimming and J lost 0 bases, with 24 bases between them. CDR1 is DFQATT and CDR2 is SNEGSKA in the germline V gene (reference sequence). The CDR3 runs to 17 residues. The CDR3 coding sequence is TGCAGTGCGAGTTGGGGGGACAGCCTAAAAGACTCCTACGAGCAGTACTTC. It encodes CSASWGDSLKDSYEQYF.

This chain's CDR3 is CASSLGQGDDQPQHF. CDR3 nucleotides: TGCGCCAGCAGCTTGGGGCAGGGGGACGATCAGCCCCAGCATTTT. V and J are TRBV5-1 and TRBJ1-5, with 7 nucleotides matching TRBD1. The CDR3 is 15 amino acids. Trimming at V came to 0 bases and at J to 5 bases, leaving 5 bases not matched to a gene. In germline, CDR1 is SGHRS, CDR2 YFSETQ.

The rearrangement uses TRBV6-5 and TRBJ2-7, with 10 bases that match TRBD1. CDR3 length equals 16 residues. Germline V gene sequence: CDR1 MNHEY, CDR2 SVGAGI. The V segment lost 0 bases and the J segment 0 bases; nucleotides outside the gene matches: 2. The CDR3 region is CASSYSGTGDSYEQYF. CDR3 nucleotides: TGTGCCAGCAGTTACTCCGGGACAGGGGACTCCTACGAGCAGTACTTC.

The chain carries TRBV5-5 and TRBJ2-7, with 12 bases that match TRBD2. Germline V gene sequence: CDR1 SGHKS, CDR2 YYEKEE (reference sequence). With 3 bases clipped from V and 5 bases from J, the junction kept 3 bases outside the gene matches. CDR3 length equals 14 residues. CDR3 DNA: TGTGCCAGCAGCTCGACTAGCGGGAGCGACGAGCAGTACTTC. This codes for CASSSTSGSDEQYF.

This chain links TRBV15 with TRBJ2-6; maybe TRBD2 (5 bases). The CDR3 runs 16 residues. Germline V gene sequence: CDR1 LNHNV, CDR2 YYDKDF (reference sequence). Trimming took off 0 bases at V and 1 base at J, with 7 bases between the two ends. The CDR3 sequence is CATSRDRTSGANVLTF. DNA for the CDR3: TGTGCCACCAGCAGAGATCGGACTTCTGGGGCCAACGTCCTGACTTTC.

V gene TRBV27 combines with J gene TRBJ1-5, with 7 bases identical to TRBD1. The CDR3 length is 14 residues. V was pared by 4 bases and J by 3 bases, with 3 bases of the junction left unmatched. Per the germline V gene, CDR1 is MNHEY and CDR2 is SMNVEV (reference sequence). The CDR3 protein is CASSSGQFNQPQHF. As DNA, the CDR3 is TGTGCCAGCAGTTCGGGACAGTTCAATCAGCCCCAGCATTTT.

This clone has a handful of counts. The rearrangement uses TRBV3-1 (or the pseudogene TRBV3-2) and TRBJ1-6, with a possible D match to TRBD1 (5 bases). The germline V and J ends were trimmed by 4 bases and 8 bases, with 24 bases remaining between them. Per the germline V gene, CDR1 is LGHDT and CDR2 is YNNKEL (reference sequence). The CDR3 loop spans 18 amino acids. CDR3 loop: CASSPEIARLGVHSPLHF. CDR3 sequence (DNA): TGTGCCAGCAGCCCTGAAATCGCCCGCCTAGGGGTTCATTCACCCCTCCACTTT.

The chain uses TRBV7-8 and TRBJ2-7; weak D call: TRBD1 (6 bases). Trimming took 5 bases from V and 0 from J, leaving 20 bases between them. The germline V gene encodes CDR1 SGHVS and CDR2 FQNEAQ. The CDR3 covers 17 residues. The CDR3 loop is CASSPETGLVSSYEQYF. The CDR3 DNA follows: TGTGCCAGCAGCCCAGAGACAGGTTTAGTTTCCTCCTACGAGCAGTACTTC.

This sequence joins TRBV5-4 and TRBJ2-7; 9 bases align to TRBD2. V trimming: 3 bases; J trimming: 2 bases; junction bases outside the gene matches: 3. Germline V gene data show CDR1 as SGHNT and CDR2 as YYREEE (reference sequence). CDR3 length: 14 residues. The CDR3 reads CASSSGTSPYEQYF. The CDR3 region has the DNA TGTGCCAGCAGCTCCGGGACTAGCCCCTACGAGCAGTACTTC.

DNA of the CDR3: TGTGCCAGCAGTATTGACAGGGACGCTGAAGCTTTCTTT. Translation gives CASSIDRDAEAFF. J is TRBJ1-1 and V is TRBV2, with 7 bases identical to TRBD1. The CDR3 spans 13 residues. Germline V lookup: CDR1 SNHLY, CDR2 FYNNEI. With 5 bases clipped from V and 6 bases from J, the junction kept 6 bases outside the gene matches.

The V gene is TRBV19, the J gene TRBJ1-3, with D maybe TRBD1 (6 bases). Germline assignment: CDR1 LNHDA and CDR2 SQIVND (reference sequence). Trimming shortened V by 6 bases and J by 0 bases, and 12 bases separated the two germline ends. The CDR3 is made up of 15 amino acids. CDR3 sequence (DNA): TGTGCCAGTAGCCCAGGGGCCTTCTCTGGAAACACCATATATTTT. Encoded protein: CASSPGAFSGNTIYF.

V is TRBV9 and J is TRBJ2-1; 13 bases map to TRBD2. Unmatched junction bases numbered 9, after V lost 2 bases and J lost 7 bases. CDR1 SGDLS and CDR2 YYNGEE come from the germline V gene. The CDR3 length is 17 residues. CDR3 in amino acids: CASSVPLAGGSENEQFF. Here the CDR3 DNA reads TGTGCCAGCAGCGTCCCACTAGCGGGGGGGTCGGAGAATGAGCAGTTCTTC.